This TCR beta chain was documented in a study of T cells in Graves' hyperthyroidism and ophthalmopathy. No progression to ophthalmopathy during 18 months of follow-up defined stable disease. Newly diagnosed hyperthyroidism, duration under 2 months, in patients aged 18 to 65. The table lists this clonotype with many counts. Using RNA transcripts as the source, TCR beta CDR3 regions were amplified. The HTBI primer set drove a first-round RT-PCR of the TCR CDR3. TCRdb reanalysed the multiplex PCR reads using MiXCR and keeps one entry per CDR3 protein. The sample holds 530,000 or so distinct CDR3 sequences, approximately 44% seen once. Trimming cost V 8 bases and J 11 bases; bases outside gene matches: 14. The CDR3 sequence is 13 residues long. From germline, CDR1 is SQVTM and CDR2 ANQGSEA.

The chain recombines TRBV29-1 with TRBJ1-5, with 8 bases fitting TRBD1. The sample consisted of peripheral blood or thyroid tissue (not recorded which). The TCR comes from a woman under 30 with Graves' hyperthyroidism. CDR3 sequence reads: CSILTGDGETQHF. The CDR3 DNA reads TGCAGCATCCTGACAGGGGATGGGGAGACCCAGCATTTT.